Sequencing of this T cell receptor (beta chain) was carried out in a study of OX40 agonist ivuxolimab in advanced cancers. Germline V gene data show CDR1 as SGHTA and CDR2 as FQGNSA. Unmatched junction bases numbered 15, after V lost 5 bases and J lost 6 bases. This CDR3 is built from 16 residues. Assay used: immunoSEQ multiplex PCR; TCRdb lists only in-frame clones, some missing. Among about 88,000 clones, approximately 85% were seen once, and the ten largest hold approximately 0.2%. J is TRBJ1-2 and V is TRBV7-2, with 7 bases that match TRBD1. Sequences were derived from CD4+ or CD8+ T cells sorted from blood, sampled in a trial of the OX40 agonist ivuxolimab. This TCR was recovered from an adult with an advanced solid tumor such as melanoma, head and neck, liver or kidney cancer. The CDR3 DNA sequence: TGTGCCAGCAGCCTCGAGAGGGCGGGCAGGGGGGATGGCTACACCTTC. Protein sequence: CASSLERAGRGDGYTF.